This T cell receptor beta chain emerged from a study of T cells in narcolepsy. The method was immunoSEQ multiplex PCR; TCRdb's version includes in-frame clones alone and lacks a portion of them. The repertoire consists of about 33,000 clones, with 90% occurring once and the leading ten covering around 1.2%. The CDR3 runs 18 residues. Germline values: CDR1 SGHDT, CDR2 YYEEEE. V gave up 3 bases and J gave up 4 bases; unmatched junction bases: 13. The chain recombines TRBV5-6 with TRBJ2-6, with 7 bases identical to TRBD1. Material for sequencing was CD45RA- memory CD4+ T cells from PBMCs. The receptor was derived from a human donor with narcolepsy. CDR3 nucleotides: TGTGCCAGCAGCTCACTCGAGACAGGGACGCCGGGGGCCAACGTCCTGACTTTC. This encodes CASSSLETGTPGANVLTF.